Below, 25 T cell receptor beta chains from the same sample are listed, as sequenced in a study of cytomegalovirus exposure and HLA in healthy donors. Repertoires were generated with immunoSEQ multiplex PCR, while TCRdb's copy carries only in-frame clones and drops some. The sample lists approximately 81,000 clones, roughly 93% occurring once. The sequencing input was PBMCs. These receptors originate from a man aged 18 to 29 in good health and CMV-seronegative.

The rearrangement joins TRBV19 to TRBJ2-6, with D unresolved. V gave up 3 bases and J gave up 0 bases, with 3 bases separating them. CDR3 length equals 14 residues. Germline CDR1 LNHDA, CDR2 SQIVND (reference sequence). This CDR3 reads CASSISSGANVLTF. The CDR3 DNA reads TGTGCCAGTAGTATCAGCTCTGGGGCCAACGTCCTGACTTTC. Full variable domain (missing parts from reference TRBV19 and TRBJ2-6): DGGITQSPKYLFRKEGQNVTLSCEQNLNHDAMYWYRQDPGQGLRLIYYSQIVNDFQKGDIAEGYSVSREKKESFPLTVTSAQKNPTAFYLCASSISSGANVLTFGAGSRLTVL.

The table lists this clone with a count of one. The rearrangement uses TRBV7-8 and TRBJ2-5; D uncertain. Per the germline V gene, CDR1 is SGHVS and CDR2 is FQNEAQ. The CDR3 sequence is 11 residues long. The germline V and J ends were trimmed by 5 bases and 5 bases, with 6 bases remaining between them. CDR3 DNA: TGTGCCAGCAGCCCGCGGGAGACCCAGTACTTC. Its translation: CASSPRETQYF.

This chain connects TRBV4-3 to TRBJ2-7, with D possibly TRBD2 on 6 matching bases. The CDR3 spans 16 residues. V lost 0 bases to trimming and J lost 1 base, with 13 bases between them. Germline CDR1 is LGHNA and CDR2 is YSLEER. The CDR3 here is CASSQDRAGRSYEQYF. The CDR3 region has the DNA TGCGCCAGCAGCCAAGATCGGGCCGGGAGATCCTACGAGCAGTACTTC.

The V gene is TRBV25-1, the J gene TRBJ2-1, with 7 bases identical to TRBD1. The CDR3 covers 14 residues. The trim removed 5 bases at V and 5 bases at J, leaving 6 bases unmatched. Germline assignment: CDR1 MGHDK and CDR2 SYGVNS. The CDR3 sequence is CASSHRGMDNEQFF. The CDR3 nucleotides read TGTGCCAGCAGTCACAGGGGTATGGACAATGAGCAGTTCTTC.

V usage is TRBV2 and J usage is TRBJ2-2; tentative D call: TRBD1 (6 bases). This CDR3 spans 14 amino acids. V dropped 8 bases and J dropped 7 bases, with 17 bases sitting between them. Germline loops: CDR1 SNHLY, CDR2 FYNNEI. This chain's CDR3 is CASGSYAGVGELFF. In DNA form, the CDR3 reads TGTGCCAGCGGTTCGTACGCAGGGGTCGGGGAGCTGTTTTTT.

The chain joins TRBV4-1 to TRBJ2-3; D is possibly TRBD2 (6 bases). The V end was cut by 0 bases, the J end by 3 bases, with 16 bases between. Germline CDR1 is MGHRA and CDR2 is YSYEKL. The CDR3 contains 17 residues. The CDR3 here is CASSQDSRAGLTDTQYF. The CDR3, as DNA: TGCGCCAGCAGCCAAGATAGCCGGGCGGGACTGACAGATACGCAGTATTTT.

CDR3 DNA sequence: TGTGCCAGCTCACCACGTACGACGACAAGGGAAAAACTGTTTTTT. Protein sequence: CASSPRTTTREKLFF. The J gene is TRBJ1-4, the V gene TRBV18; D call uncertain. CDR3 length: 15 residues. The V and J ends lost 1 base and 8 bases respectively, with 14 bases between them. CDR1 is KGHSH, CDR2 LQKENI, per germline.

The chain employs TRBV6-1 and TRBJ1-2; D possibly corresponds to TRBD1 (5 bases). The CDR3 is 15 amino acids. The germline gives CDR1 MNHNS, CDR2 SASEGT. The ends were cut back, 0 bases at V and 4 bases at J, with 12 bases in the middle. The CDR3 DNA reads as TGTGCCAGCAGTGAAGCCAGGGCAAGTATCTATGGCTACACCTTC. Translating it yields CASSEARASIYGYTF.

This sequence joins TRBV5-1 and TRBJ1-6; TRBD1 matches 7 bases. The CDR3 totals 16 residues. With 2 bases clipped from V and 2 bases from J, the junction kept 4 bases outside the gene matches. Germline V gene lookup returns CDR1 SGHRS and CDR2 YFSETQ. The CDR3 nucleotides read TGCGCCAGCAGCTTACAGGGGCAGGCCTATAATTCACCCCTCCACTTT. It codes for CASSLQGQAYNSPLHF.

The rearrangement uses TRBV6-5 and TRBJ2-3; TRBD2 aligns across 8 bases. Germline V gives CDR1 MNHEY, CDR2 SVGAGI. The CDR3 is 16 amino acids. With V trimmed by 2 bases and J by 1 base, 5 bases remained unmatched. Here the CDR3 DNA reads TGTGCCAGCAGTTACGGTCCTAGCGGGCGCACAGATACGCAGTATTTT. Translation: CASSYGPSGRTDTQYF.

The chain uses TRBV30 and TRBJ1-4; 7 nucleotides match TRBD1. Trimming took 1 base from V and 6 from J; bases not matched to a gene: 2. CDR1 and CDR2 from the germline V gene are GTSNPN and SVGIG (reference sequence). CDR3 length equals 13 residues. The CDR3 region has the DNA TGTGCCTGGAGTGGACAGGGACATGAAAAACTGTTTTTT. Its translation is CAWSGQGHEKLFF.

The chain carries TRBV5-1 and TRBJ1-5; 7 bases align to TRBD1. The CDR3 consists of 16 residues. Germline V gives CDR1 SGHRS, CDR2 YFSETQ. Trimming at V came to 0 bases and at J to 4 bases, leaving 7 bases not matched to a gene. The CDR3 is CASSLGAGGRNQPQHF. The CDR3 DNA reads TGCGCCAGCAGCTTGGGGGCAGGGGGGAGGAATCAGCCCCAGCATTTT.

The rearrangement joins TRBV4-3 to TRBJ2-5, with TRBD1 matching over 8 bases. This CDR3 has 14 amino acids. J was trimmed by 5 bases and V by 2 bases; bases with no gene match: 4. Germline V gene sequence: CDR1 LGHNA, CDR2 YSLEER. The CDR3 loop reads CASSQQGARETQYF. As DNA, the CDR3 is TGCGCCAGCAGCCAACAGGGGGCGCGGGAGACCCAGTACTTC.

The V gene is TRBV30, the J gene TRBJ1-5; D remains ambiguous. Germline V gene sequence: CDR1 GTSNPN, CDR2 SVGIG (reference sequence). The CDR3 totals 14 residues. Trimming stripped 0 bases from V and 4 bases from J, with 10 bases between. The DNA for the CDR3 is TGTGCCTGGAGTGTATGGCAGGCTAATCAGCCCCAGCATTTT. Its translation: CAWSVWQANQPQHF.

The sample holds a few counts of this clone. This chain uses TRBV6-1 with TRBJ2-3; the D gene is possibly TRBD1 (5 bases). The CDR3 runs 16 residues. Trimming cost V 1 base and J 0 bases, with 11 bases left between them. The V gene's germline CDR1 is MNHNS and CDR2 SASEGT. DNA for the CDR3: TGTGCCAGCAGTGAAGTGAAGGGGTCTAGCACAGATACGCAGTATTTT. Protein product: CASSEVKGSSTDTQYF.

This chain links TRBV18 with TRBJ2-7; no definite D call. The CDR3 is 14 amino acids. Germline lookup yields CDR1 KGHSH and CDR2 LQKENI. V lost 3 bases to trimming and J lost 0 bases, with 9 bases between them. The CDR3 bases are TGTGCCAGCTCACCGGATCGGAGCTCCTACGAGCAGTACTTC. It codes for CASSPDRSSYEQYF.

This chain uses TRBV10-1 with TRBJ2-5, with 8 bases identical to TRBD2. The CDR3 covers 16 residues. Germline-derived CDR1 and CDR2 are WNHNN and SYGVQD (reference sequence). Germline trimming cut 0 bases from V and 5 bases from J; bases unmatched to any gene: 8. CDR3 amino acids: CASSESIAGLQETQYF. The CDR3 nucleotides are TGCGCCAGCAGTGAGTCGATAGCGGGGTTGCAGGAGACCCAGTACTTC.

This clone was seen a single time. The chain is built from TRBV5-5 and TRBJ1-2, with 7 bases aligning to TRBD1. The CDR3 has 15 amino acids. V shed 0 bases, J shed 4 bases, and the junction held 6 bases outside the gene matches. CDR1 and CDR2 (germline): SGHKS, YYEKEE (reference sequence). CDR3 DNA sequence: TGTGCCAGCAGCTTGGAGGCAGGGGGAGCCTATGGCTACACCTTC. Translating it yields CASSLEAGGAYGYTF.

This chain uses TRBV11-2 with TRBJ2-5, with TRBD2 identical over 10 bases. Germline V gene lookup returns CDR1 SGHAT and CDR2 FQNNGV. After removal of 5 bases from V and 4 bases from J, the junction contained 7 bases not matched to a gene. This CDR3 contains 15 residues. CDR3 loop: CASSRLAGEGETQYF. The CDR3 nucleotides are TGTGCCAGCAGCCGTCTAGCGGGGGAGGGAGAGACCCAGTACTTC.

The chain joins TRBV18 to TRBJ2-7; possibly TRBD2 for D (6 bases). Trimming took off 4 bases at V and 0 bases at J, with 13 bases between the two ends. The CDR3 totals 15 residues. The germline V gene encodes CDR1 KGHSH and CDR2 LQKENI. CDR3 DNA sequence: TGTGCCAGCTCACTCGGGACTGCAAGCTCCTACGAGCAGTACTTC. It encodes CASSLGTASSYEQYF.

This clone appeared a few times. The chain employs TRBV7-9 and TRBJ1-3; the match to TRBD1 covers 7 bases. The CDR3 extends over 14 amino acids. The junction had 4 bases not matched to a gene; V was cut back by 5 bases and J by 3 bases. Germline V gene sequence: CDR1 SEHNR, CDR2 FQNEAQ (reference sequence). CDR3 DNA sequence: TGTGCCAGCAGCGCCGGGACAGATGGAAACACCATATATTTT. Amino acids: CASSAGTDGNTIYF.

The rearrangement links TRBV5-1 to TRBJ2-1; 7 nucleotides match TRBD2. CDR1 and CDR2 (germline): SGHRS, YFSETQ. The CDR3 length is 14 residues. J gave up 12 bases and V 0 bases, and 9 bases lay outside the gene matches. CDR3: CASSLGDYPLGQFF. The CDR3 coding sequence is TGCGCCAGCAGCTTGGGGGACTATCCCCTCGGGCAGTTCTTC.

This chain connects TRBV10-3 to TRBJ1-1; 9 bases are shared with TRBD1. The CDR3 is 13 amino acids. The germline V gene encodes CDR1 ENHRY and CDR2 SYGVKD. V shed 7 bases and J 7 bases; nucleotides not matched to a gene: 7. CDR3 loop: CAITPVGQGEAFF. For the CDR3, the DNA is TGTGCCATCACCCCCGTGGGACAGGGTGAAGCTTTCTTT.

This chain joins TRBV27 and TRBJ1-2; D is ambiguous. The germline V gene has CDR1 MNHEY and CDR2 SMNVEV (reference sequence). CDR3 length: 15 residues. V was cut by 7 bases and J by 4 bases, with 19 bases left in between. The CDR3 DNA follows: TGTGCCAGCAAGTCGATGGAGGGCCAGACCTATGGCTACACCTTC. Amino acids: CASKSMEGQTYGYTF.

This chain joins TRBV5-8 and TRBJ1-5; 8 bases agree with TRBD1. There are 16 residues in the CDR3. Germline assignment: CDR1 SGHTS and CDR2 YDEGEE. V lost 3 bases to trimming and J lost 7 bases; unmatched junction nucleotides: 12. In DNA, the CDR3 is TGTGCCAGCAGCTCGTACCGCACAGGGGGAGACCAGCCCCAGCATTTT. The encoded protein is CASSSYRTGGDQPQHF.